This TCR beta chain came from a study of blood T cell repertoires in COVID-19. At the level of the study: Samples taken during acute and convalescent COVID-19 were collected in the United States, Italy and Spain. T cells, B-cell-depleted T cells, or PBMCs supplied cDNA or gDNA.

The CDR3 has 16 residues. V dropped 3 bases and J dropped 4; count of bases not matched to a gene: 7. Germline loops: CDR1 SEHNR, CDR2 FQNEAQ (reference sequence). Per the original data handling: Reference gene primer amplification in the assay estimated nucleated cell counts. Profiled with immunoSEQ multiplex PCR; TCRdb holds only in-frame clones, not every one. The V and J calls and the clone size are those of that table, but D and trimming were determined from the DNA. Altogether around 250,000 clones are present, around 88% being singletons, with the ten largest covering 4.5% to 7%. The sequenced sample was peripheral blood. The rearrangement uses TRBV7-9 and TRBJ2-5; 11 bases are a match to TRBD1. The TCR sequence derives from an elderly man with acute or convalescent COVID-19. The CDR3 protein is CASSFSSGTGGETQYF. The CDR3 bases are TGTGCCAGCAGCTTTAGTAGTGGGACAGGGGGAGAGACCCAGTACTTC.